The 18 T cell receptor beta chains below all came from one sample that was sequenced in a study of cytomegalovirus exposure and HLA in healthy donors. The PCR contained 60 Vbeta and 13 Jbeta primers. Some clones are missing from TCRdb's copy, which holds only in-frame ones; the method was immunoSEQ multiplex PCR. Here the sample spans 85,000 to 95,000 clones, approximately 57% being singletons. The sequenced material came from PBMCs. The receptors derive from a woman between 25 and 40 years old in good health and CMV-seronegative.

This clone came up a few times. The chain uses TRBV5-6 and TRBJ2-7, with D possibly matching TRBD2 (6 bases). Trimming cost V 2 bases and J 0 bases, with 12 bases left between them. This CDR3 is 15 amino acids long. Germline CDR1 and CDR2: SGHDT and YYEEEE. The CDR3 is CASSFAGSYSYEQYF. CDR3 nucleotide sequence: TGTGCCAGCAGCTTTGCGGGGTCCTACTCCTACGAGCAGTACTTC.

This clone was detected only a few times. Here the CDR3 reads CASSRSPLYEQYF. The CDR3 coding sequence is TGTGCCAGTAGTCGCTCTCCTCTCTACGAGCAGTACTTC. The gene calls are TRBV19 and TRBJ2-5; D uncertain. The DNA end favors TRBJ2-7, so the J call may be wrong. Germline V gene lookup returns CDR1 LNHDA and CDR2 SQIVND (reference sequence). The CDR3 is 13 amino acids.

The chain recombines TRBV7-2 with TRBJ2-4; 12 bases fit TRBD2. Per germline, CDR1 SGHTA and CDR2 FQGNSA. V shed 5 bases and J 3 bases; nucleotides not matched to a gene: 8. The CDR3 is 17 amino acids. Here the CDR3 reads CASSDRLAGEGKNIQYF. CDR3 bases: TGTGCCAGCAGCGATAGACTAGCGGGAGAAGGCAAAAACATTCAGTACTTC.

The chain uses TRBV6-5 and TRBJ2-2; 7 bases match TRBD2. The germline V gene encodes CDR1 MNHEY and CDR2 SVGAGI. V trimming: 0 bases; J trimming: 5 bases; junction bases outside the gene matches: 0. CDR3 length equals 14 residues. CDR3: CASSYSGGTGELFF. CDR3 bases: TGTGCCAGCAGTTACTCCGGGGGGACCGGGGAGCTGTTTTTT.

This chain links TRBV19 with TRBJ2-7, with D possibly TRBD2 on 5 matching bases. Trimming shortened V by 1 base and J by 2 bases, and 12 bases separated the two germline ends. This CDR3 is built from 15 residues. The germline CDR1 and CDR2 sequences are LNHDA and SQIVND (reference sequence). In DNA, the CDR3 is TGTGCCAGTAGTATAGGCGGACTCAGAGCCTACGAGCAGTACTTC. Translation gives CASSIGGLRAYEQYF.

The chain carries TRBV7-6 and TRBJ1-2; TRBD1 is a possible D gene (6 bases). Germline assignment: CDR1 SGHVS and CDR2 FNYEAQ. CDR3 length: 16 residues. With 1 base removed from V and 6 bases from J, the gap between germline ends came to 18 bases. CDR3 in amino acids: CASSLEAGAARDGYTF. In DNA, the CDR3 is TGTGCCAGCAGCTTAGAGGCAGGGGCCGCCCGGGATGGCTACACCTTC.

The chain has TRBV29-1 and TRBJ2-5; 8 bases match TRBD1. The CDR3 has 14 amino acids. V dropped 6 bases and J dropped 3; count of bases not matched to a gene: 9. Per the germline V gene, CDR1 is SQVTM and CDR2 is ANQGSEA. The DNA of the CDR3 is TGCAGCGTCGGCCGGACAGGGAGAGAAGAGACCCAGTACTTC. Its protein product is CSVGRTGREETQYF. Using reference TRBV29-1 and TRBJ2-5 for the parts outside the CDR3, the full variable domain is SAVISQKPSRDICQRGTSLTIQCQVDSQVTMMFWYRQQPGQSLTLIATANQGSEATYESGFVIDKFPISRPNLTFSTLTVSNMSPEDSSIYLCSVGRTGREETQYFGPGTRLLVL.

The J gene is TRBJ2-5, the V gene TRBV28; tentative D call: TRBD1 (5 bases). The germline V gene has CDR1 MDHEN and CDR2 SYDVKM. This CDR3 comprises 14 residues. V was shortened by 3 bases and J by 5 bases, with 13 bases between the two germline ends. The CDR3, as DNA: TGTGCCAGCAGTTTGGGGCTGGGGCTGGAGACCCAGTACTTC. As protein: CASSLGLGLETQYF.

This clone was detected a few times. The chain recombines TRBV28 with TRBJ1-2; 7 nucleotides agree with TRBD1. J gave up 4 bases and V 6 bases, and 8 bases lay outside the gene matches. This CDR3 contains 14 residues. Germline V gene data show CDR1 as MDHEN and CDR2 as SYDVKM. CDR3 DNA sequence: TGTGCCAGCAGAGAGAGGGGGCTTCCCTATGGCTACACCTTC. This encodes CASRERGLPYGYTF.

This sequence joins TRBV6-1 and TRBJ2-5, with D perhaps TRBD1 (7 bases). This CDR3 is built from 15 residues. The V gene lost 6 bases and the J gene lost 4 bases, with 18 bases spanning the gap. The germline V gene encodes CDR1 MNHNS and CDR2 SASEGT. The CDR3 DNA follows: TGTGCCAGCAGCCTGGGACTTACAGGGGTAGAGACCCAGTACTTC. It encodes CASSLGLTGVETQYF.

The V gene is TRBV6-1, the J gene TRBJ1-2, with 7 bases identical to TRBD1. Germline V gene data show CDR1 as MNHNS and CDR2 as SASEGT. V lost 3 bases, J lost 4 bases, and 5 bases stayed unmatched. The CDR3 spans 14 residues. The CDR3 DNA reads TGTGCCAGCAGTGACAGGGGGGCCTCCTATGGCTACACCTTC. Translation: CASSDRGASYGYTF.

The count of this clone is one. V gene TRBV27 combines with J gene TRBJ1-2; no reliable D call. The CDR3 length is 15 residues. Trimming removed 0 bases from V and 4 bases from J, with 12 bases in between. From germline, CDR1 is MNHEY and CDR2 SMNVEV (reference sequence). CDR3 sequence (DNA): TGTGCCAGCAGTTTATCTCGGGGATGGGGCTATGGCTACACCTTC. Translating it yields CASSLSRGWGYGYTF.

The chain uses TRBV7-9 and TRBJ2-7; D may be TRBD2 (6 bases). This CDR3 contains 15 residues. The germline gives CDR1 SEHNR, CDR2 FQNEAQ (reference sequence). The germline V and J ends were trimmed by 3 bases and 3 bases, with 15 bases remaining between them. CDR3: CASSLFGGAVYEQYF. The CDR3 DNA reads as TGTGCCAGCAGCTTGTTCGGCGGGGCGGTCTACGAGCAGTACTTC.

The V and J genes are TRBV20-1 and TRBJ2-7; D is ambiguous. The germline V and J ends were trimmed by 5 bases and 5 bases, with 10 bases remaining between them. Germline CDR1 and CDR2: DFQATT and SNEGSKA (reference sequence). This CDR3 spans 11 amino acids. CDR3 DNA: TGCAGTGCTTCCCCCTTAGACGAGCAGTACTTC. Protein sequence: CSASPLDEQYF.

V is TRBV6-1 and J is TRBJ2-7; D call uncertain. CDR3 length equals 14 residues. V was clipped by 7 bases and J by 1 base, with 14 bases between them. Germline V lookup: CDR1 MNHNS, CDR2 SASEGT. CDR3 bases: TGTGCCAGCAAATCAGGCCCCGTTTCCTACGAGCAGTACTTC. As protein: CASKSGPVSYEQYF.

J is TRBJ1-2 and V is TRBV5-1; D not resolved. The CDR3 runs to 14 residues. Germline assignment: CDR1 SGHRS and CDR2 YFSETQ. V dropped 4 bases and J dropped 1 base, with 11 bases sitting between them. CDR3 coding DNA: TGCGCCAGCAGCCCGTTCTTTTTTAACTATGGCTACACCTTC. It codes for CASSPFFFNYGYTF.

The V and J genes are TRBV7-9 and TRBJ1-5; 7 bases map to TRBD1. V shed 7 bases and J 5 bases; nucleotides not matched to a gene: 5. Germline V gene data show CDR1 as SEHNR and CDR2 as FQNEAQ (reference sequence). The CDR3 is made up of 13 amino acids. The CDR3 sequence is CASTGQNHQPQHF. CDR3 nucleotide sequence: TGTGCCAGCACGGGACAGAACCATCAGCCCCAGCATTTT.

This CDR3 reads CASSLGVGGRRDEKLFF. In DNA, the CDR3 is TGTGCCAGCAGCTTAGGGGTTGGAGGGAGGAGAGATGAAAAACTGTTTTTT. This chain links TRBV7-9 with TRBJ1-4; D gene unclear. V gave up 1 base and J gave up 6 bases, with 18 bases separating them. CDR3 length equals 17 residues. Germline V gene lookup returns CDR1 SEHNR and CDR2 FQNEAQ (reference sequence).